The 13 T cell receptor beta chains below come from one sample, sequenced in a study of post-analysis software for immune sequencing data (dated by TCRdb to about 2015). The library was obtained by PCR. The instrument given in TCRdb is Illumina HiSeq 2500. To reduce PCR and sequencing biases, unique molecular identifiers were built into the TCR beta cDNA libraries. The public reads were quality trimmed at Q25 with fastp and then assembled into clones with MiXCR by TCRdb, keeping productive beta chains. Duplicate CDR3 protein sequences are folded into a single record with the most common DNA and genes. The sample includes around 160,000 distinct CDR3 sequences, with around 36% observed a single time. The ten top clones hold approximately 30% of the sample. Taken with the paper, the label for time point translates to: second blood draw from one MS patient after hematopoietic stem cell transplantation.

The starting material was blood, obtained after autologous hematopoietic stem cell transplantation. The receptor set was obtained from a girl between 10 and 17 years old with multiple sclerosis. Donor details come from another sample of the same person, matched by shared clones.

This clonotype was seen more than once but under ten times. V is TRBV20-1 and J is TRBJ2-1; TRBD2 aligns across 8 bases. With V trimmed by 0 bases and J by 1 base, 8 bases remained unmatched. Germline V gene data show CDR1 as DFQATT and CDR2 as SNEGSKA (reference sequence). This CDR3 is 17 amino acids long. CDR3 bases: TGCAGTGCTAGAGATATCTGGGCGGGAGGATCCTACAATGAGCAGTTCTTC. Translating it yields CSARDIWAGGSYNEQFF.

This clonotype has ten or more counts. This chain connects TRBV7-2 to TRBJ2-5; perhaps D is TRBD1 or TRBD2 (5 bases each). V lost 6 bases and J 5 bases, leaving 13 bases between the germline ends. From germline, CDR1 is SGHTA and CDR2 FQGNSA. The CDR3 has 13 amino acids. The CDR3 nucleotides are TGTGCCAGCAGAGTTGGGGGAGCGGAGACCCAGTACTTC. This gives the protein CASRVGGAETQYF. Using reference TRBV7-2 and TRBJ2-5 for the parts outside the CDR3, the full variable domain is GAGVSQSPSNKVTEKGKDVELRCDPISGHTALYWYRQSLGQGLEFLIYFQGNSAPDKSGLPSDRFSAERTGGSVSTLTIQRTQQEDSAVYLCASRVGGAETQYFGPGTRLLVL.

The sample holds many counts of this clonotype. The rearrangement uses TRBV28 and TRBJ2-7, with 7 bases matching TRBD2. J lost 0 bases, V lost 6 bases, and 8 bases had no gene match. This CDR3 contains 15 residues. Per the germline V gene, CDR1 is MDHEN and CDR2 is SYDVKM. Written as DNA, the CDR3 is TGTGCCAGCAGCCCCCGACTAGCTCCCTCCTACGAGCAGTACTTC. It specifies CASSPRLAPSYEQYF.

A few counts support this clonotype. This CDR3 is CASSLEGLVENEQFF. Here the CDR3 DNA reads TGTGCCAGCAGCTTGGAAGGACTAGTCGAAAATGAGCAGTTCTTC. The chain uses TRBV5-6 and TRBJ2-1; 7 positions agree with TRBD2. After removal of 0 bases from V and 7 bases from J, the junction contained 7 bases not matched to a gene. CDR3 size: 15 residues. Germline V gives CDR1 SGHDT, CDR2 YYEEEE.

This clonotype was seen a handful of times. The CDR3 DNA reads TGCGCCAGCAGCTTGGTTCCGGTCTCCTATGGCTACACCTTC. Protein: CASSLVPVSYGYTF. The genes are TRBV5-1 and TRBJ1-2; D gene ambiguous. Germline CDR1 SGHRS, CDR2 YFSETQ. V lost 0 bases and J 4 bases, leaving 10 bases between the germline ends. This CDR3 comprises 14 residues.

The chain combines TRBV7-2 with TRBJ1-4; no clear D gene. V was pared by 7 bases and J by 6 bases, with 12 bases between. The CDR3 spans 13 residues. Germline CDR1 is SGHTA and CDR2 is FQGNSA. This CDR3 reads CASNQYWDEKLFF. In DNA, the CDR3 is TGTGCCAGCAACCAATACTGGGATGAAAAACTGTTTTTT.

The chain carries TRBV20-1 and TRBJ1-4, with a possible D match to TRBD1 (5 bases). The germline V gene encodes CDR1 DFQATT and CDR2 SNEGSKA (reference sequence). Trimming took off 0 bases at V and 6 bases at J, with 11 bases between the two ends. The CDR3 length is 14 residues. The chain's CDR3 is CSARDGGAYEKLFF. CDR3 DNA: TGCAGTGCTAGAGATGGGGGAGCGTATGAAAAACTGTTTTTT.

V and J are TRBV5-6 and TRBJ2-1; TRBD1 might be the D (5 bases). The CDR3 sequence is 12 residues long. Trimming shortened V by 3 bases and J by 10 bases, and 11 bases separated the two germline ends. The germline V gene has CDR1 SGHDT and CDR2 YYEEEE. CDR3 amino acids: CASSSGYREQFF. The CDR3 DNA sequence: TGTGCCAGCAGCTCCGGATACAGGGAGCAGTTCTTC. Variable domain in full (rest from reference TRBV5-6 and TRBJ2-1): DAGVTQSPTHLIKTRGQQVTLRCSPKSGHDTVSWYQQALGQGPQFIFQYYEEEERQRGNFPDRFSGHQFPNYSSELNVNALLLGDSALYLCASSSGYREQFFGPGTRLTVL.

The chain is built from TRBV20-1 and TRBJ2-3; no firm D call. This CDR3 is built from 13 residues. From germline, CDR1 is DFQATT and CDR2 SNEGSKA (reference sequence). Trimming left V 7 bases short and J 2 bases short, with 13 bases between. The CDR3 here is CSGTSAVTDTQYF. The CDR3 coding sequence is TGCAGTGGTACGAGCGCGGTCACAGATACGCAGTATTTT.

The CDR3 sequence is CASSSSGTQGKPQHF. The CDR3 nucleotides are TGTGCCAGCAGCTCGTCGGGAACACAGGGAAAGCCCCAGCATTTT. This chain joins TRBV5-6 and TRBJ1-5, with D possibly being TRBD1 (6 bases). The CDR3 spans 15 residues. In germline, CDR1 is SGHDT, CDR2 YYEEEE. V dropped 3 bases and J dropped 8 bases, with 18 bases sitting between them.

V is TRBV7-9 and J is TRBJ2-3; 7 bases align to TRBD2. Unmatched junction bases numbered 7, after V lost 5 bases and J lost 2 bases. The CDR3 runs 15 residues. Germline V gene data show CDR1 as SEHNR and CDR2 as FQNEAQ (reference sequence). CDR3 sequence: CASSVGTTSTDTQYF. The CDR3 DNA sequence: TGTGCCAGCAGCGTGGGGACTACCTCCACAGATACGCAGTATTTT.

The CDR3 spells CSARDRATDTQYF. CDR3 coding DNA: TGCAGTGCTAGAGATCGTGCCACAGATACGCAGTATTTT. The chain recombines TRBV20-1 with TRBJ2-3; the D is unclear. Germline CDR1 reads DFQATT; CDR2 reads SNEGSKA (reference sequence). The germline V and J ends were trimmed by 0 bases and 2 bases, with 6 bases remaining between them. The length of the CDR3 is 13 residues.

This clonotype occurred a few times. The V gene is TRBV6-6, the J gene TRBJ1-2, with D possibly matching TRBD1 (6 bases). Germline loops: CDR1 MNHNY, CDR2 SVGAGI (reference sequence). Deletions cut 11 bases from V and 3 bases from J, with 16 bases between. CDR3 length: 13 amino acids. Here the CDR3 reads CALFGGRDYGYTF. CDR3 nucleotide sequence: TGTGCCCTGTTTGGGGGGCGCGACTATGGCTACACCTTC.